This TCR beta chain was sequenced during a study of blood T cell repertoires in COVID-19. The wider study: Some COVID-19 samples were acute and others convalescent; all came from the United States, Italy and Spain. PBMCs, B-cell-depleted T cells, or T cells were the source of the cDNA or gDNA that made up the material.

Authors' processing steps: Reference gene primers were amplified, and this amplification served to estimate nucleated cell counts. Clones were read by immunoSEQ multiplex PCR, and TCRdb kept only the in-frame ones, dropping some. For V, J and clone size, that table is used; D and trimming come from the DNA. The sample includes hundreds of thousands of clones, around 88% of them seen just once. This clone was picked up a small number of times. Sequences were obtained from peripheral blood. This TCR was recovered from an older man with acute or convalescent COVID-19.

The CDR3 loop reads CASRLVYSNQPQHF. The CDR3 DNA sequence: TGTGCCAGCAGACTGGTGTATAGCAATCAGCCCCAGCATTTT. This sequence joins TRBV6-6 and TRBJ1-5; no definite D call. Germline CDR1 is MNHNY and CDR2 is SVGAGI (reference sequence). V gave up 6 bases and J gave up 0 bases, with 9 bases separating them. The CDR3 totals 14 residues.